One and the same sample provided the 32 T cell receptor beta chains below, sequenced in a study of Ad26.COV2.S vaccination and SARS-CoV-2 variants. This table comes from immunoSEQ multiplex PCR, and its TCRdb copy is limited to in-frame clones, with some not included. This table holds 300,000 to 400,000 clones, roughly 89% found once. Treatment meaning: roughly 19 received Ad26.COV2.S at low or high dose, single or two shots; roughly five received placebo; per-sample allocation not given. Sampling was done on day 63 after the first vaccine or placebo injection. This material consisted of peripheral blood, taken in a trial of Ad26.COV2.S vaccine versus placebo. The source of these receptors is a person aged 18 to 59 who received the Ad26.COV2.S COVID-19 vaccine or a placebo.

V usage is TRBV4-1 and J usage is TRBJ2-7, with D tentatively TRBD2 (7 bases). The CDR3 loop spans 14 amino acids. From germline, CDR1 is MGHRA and CDR2 YSYEKL. The V end lost 0 bases, the J end lost 6 bases, and 12 bases lay between the germline ends. For the CDR3, the DNA is TGCGCCAGCAGCCAAGATTGGGAGGGGGGCGAGCAGTACTTC. Its translation is CASSQDWEGGEQYF.

The chain recombines TRBV2 with TRBJ2-7; tentatively, D is TRBD2 (6 bases). From germline, CDR1 is SNHLY and CDR2 FYNNEI. The CDR3 runs 15 residues. V was shortened by 6 bases and J by 1 base, with 16 bases between the two germline ends. The CDR3 sequence is CASRPVGTGSYEQYF. The CDR3 coding sequence is TGTGCCAGCAGGCCAGTTGGGACTGGTTCCTACGAGCAGTACTTC.

The chain couples TRBV20-1 to TRBJ1-1, with D possibly being TRBD1 (6 bases). CDR3 length equals 14 residues. V lost 3 bases to trimming and J lost 3 bases, with 14 bases between them. The germline V gene has CDR1 DFQATT and CDR2 SNEGSKA (reference sequence). CDR3 sequence (DNA): TGCAGTGCTAGTACAGCAGGGGAGTACACTGAAGCTTTCTTT. As protein: CSASTAGEYTEAFF.

This chain links TRBV6-1 with TRBJ2-5; 13 bases fit TRBD2. CDR3 length equals 16 residues. Germline assignment: CDR1 MNHNS and CDR2 SASEGT. J was trimmed by 5 bases and V by 0 bases; bases with no gene match: 3. CDR3 bases: TGTGCCAGCAGTGAAGCGTGGACTAGCGGGAGTGAGACCCAGTACTTC. It encodes CASSEAWTSGSETQYF.

This sequence joins TRBV5-1 and TRBJ2-1; 10 bases line up with TRBD2. The CDR3 extends over 16 amino acids. The germline CDR1 and CDR2 sequences are SGHRS and YFSETQ. With V trimmed by 1 base and J by 7 bases, 8 bases remained unmatched. The CDR3 sequence: CASSLSLAGVKNEQFF. The CDR3 nucleotides are TGCGCCAGCAGCTTGTCTCTAGCGGGAGTAAAAAATGAGCAGTTCTTC.

Note on this clone: Other DNA sequences in the sample encode the same CDR3. This chain uses TRBV7-9 with TRBJ1-1; D is ambiguous. Germline values: CDR1 SEHNR, CDR2 FQNEAQ (reference sequence). With 0 bases removed from V and 1 base from J, the gap between germline ends came to 3 bases. There are 13 residues in the CDR3. CDR3 loop: CASSLAGNTEAFF. In DNA, the CDR3 is TGTGCCAGCAGCTTAGCAGGGAACACTGAAGCTTTCTTT.

Remarks on this clone: A much larger clone is a single base away; this may be a read error. Other DNA sequences in this specimen translate into the identical CDR3. This chain joins TRBV7-9 and TRBJ2-2; D possibly matches TRBD1 or TRBD2 (5 bases each). Trimming took 5 bases from V and 6 from J, leaving 7 bases between them. Germline lookup yields CDR1 SEHNR and CDR2 FQNEAQ (reference sequence). This CDR3 has 12 amino acids. CDR3 nucleotides: TGTGCCAGCAGCCTGGGGGCCGGGGAGCTGTTTTTT. Its translation is CASSLGAGELFF.

V is TRBV19 and J is TRBJ2-2; D remains unclear. Trimming stripped 5 bases from V and 10 bases from J, with 8 bases between. This CDR3 contains 11 residues. The germline CDR1 and CDR2 sequences are LNHDA and SQIVND (reference sequence). CDR3 amino acids: CASSVKAELFF. The CDR3 coding sequence is TGTGCCAGTAGTGTAAAGGCGGAGCTGTTTTTT.

The chain links TRBV19 to TRBJ1-2; maybe TRBD1 (5 bases). V dropped 2 bases and J dropped 4 bases, with 8 bases sitting between them. This CDR3 region has 13 residues. Germline CDR1 and CDR2: LNHDA and SQIVND (reference sequence). The CDR3 protein is CASSIRGAYGYTF. The CDR3 DNA is TGTGCCAGTAGTATACGGGGCGCCTATGGCTACACCTTC.

The genes are TRBV7-2 and TRBJ1-5; D perhaps matches TRBD1 (5 bases). CDR1 is SGHTA and CDR2 is FQGNSA in the germline V gene. The CDR3 is made up of 15 amino acids. Trimming took off 1 base at V and 4 bases at J, with 11 bases between the two ends. The CDR3 protein is CASSLDGGPNQPQHF. CDR3 in DNA: TGTGCCAGCAGCTTAGATGGGGGTCCGAATCAGCCCCAGCATTTT. Combining the CDR3 with reference TRBV7-2 and TRBJ1-5 gives the whole variable domain GAGVSQSPSNKVTEKGKDVELRCDPISGHTALYWYRQSLGQGLEFLIYFQGNSAPDKSGLPSDRFSAERTGGSVSTLTIQRTQQEDSAVYLCASSLDGGPNQPQHFGDGTRLSIL.

This clone appeared a single time. The CDR3 region is CASSTGTSVADTQYF. The CDR3 DNA follows: TGTGCCAGCAGCACCGGGACTAGCGTAGCAGATACGCAGTATTTT. The chain combines TRBV7-9 with TRBJ2-3, with TRBD2 identical over 10 bases. Trimming removed 5 bases from V and 4 bases from J; junction bases left unmatched: 6. Per the germline V gene, CDR1 is SEHNR and CDR2 is FQNEAQ (reference sequence). The CDR3 has 15 amino acids.

The V gene is TRBV20-1, the J gene TRBJ1-4; D uncertain. In germline, CDR1 is DFQATT, CDR2 SNEGSKA (reference sequence). The V end was cut by 3 bases, the J end by 4 bases, with 21 bases between. The CDR3 contains 17 residues. The CDR3 DNA reads TGCAGTGCTAGTCGCCCCTCAATAGCCTCGGGTAATGAAAAACTGTTTTTT. This translates into CSASRPSIASGNEKLFF.

This chain joins TRBV7-3 and TRBJ1-6; D is unresolved. Trimming shortened V by 1 base and J by 7 bases, and 5 bases separated the two germline ends. This CDR3 is built from 13 residues. Germline values: CDR1 SGHTA, CDR2 FQGTGA. CDR3 coding DNA: TGTGCCAGCAGCTTAAGACGGAATTCACCCCTCCACTTT. This gives the protein CASSLRRNSPLHF.

The genes are TRBV25-1 and TRBJ1-6; the D gene is possibly TRBD1 (5 bases). CDR1 and CDR2 (germline): MGHDK, SYGVNS. Trimming cost V 8 bases and J 9 bases, with 14 bases left between them. CDR3 length: 13 residues. In nucleotides, the CDR3 is TGTGCCAGCGGGGGGGTTTGGGGTTCACCCCTCCACTTT. Amino acid sequence: CASGGVWGSPLHF.

This clone was seen once. The chain combines TRBV5-1 with TRBJ2-5; TRBD2 agrees at 11 bases. The V gene end was trimmed by 1 base and the J gene end by 4 bases; junction bases not matched to a gene: 6. CDR3 size: 16 residues. Germline CDR1 and CDR2: SGHRS and YFSETQ. The CDR3 DNA sequence: TGCGCCAGCAGCTTGTTACTAGCGGGAGAAGGAGAGACCCAGTACTTC. It translates to CASSLLLAGEGETQYF.

This chain uses TRBV24-1 with TRBJ2-1, with 8 bases identical to TRBD2. V was pared by 3 bases and J by 7 bases, with 7 bases of the junction left unmatched. This CDR3 is 15 amino acids long. The germline V gene encodes CDR1 KGHDR and CDR2 SFDVKD. The CDR3 DNA is TGTGCCACCAGTGATGCCAGCGGGAGAGGGAATGAGCAGTTCTTC. As protein: CATSDASGRGNEQFF.

V gene TRBV27 combines with J gene TRBJ2-7; perhaps TRBD1 as D (6 bases). Between the trimmed V and J ends, which lost 7 bases and 1 base, there was a span of 14 bases. Germline loops: CDR1 MNHEY, CDR2 SMNVEV (reference sequence). The CDR3 is made up of 14 amino acids. The CDR3 sequence is CASNQLDSSYEQYF. In DNA, the CDR3 is TGTGCCAGCAACCAACTGGACAGTTCCTACGAGCAGTACTTC.

As concerns this clone: This same CDR3 is encoded by further DNA sequences in the sample. This sequence joins TRBV28 and TRBJ1-5, with 7 bases that match TRBD1. The CDR3 has 14 residues. The V segment lost 5 bases and the J segment 6 bases; nucleotides outside the gene matches: 7. Germline CDR1 reads MDHEN; CDR2 reads SYDVKM. CDR3 residues: CASSQGGSGQPQHF. Written as DNA, the CDR3 is TGTGCCAGCAGTCAAGGGGGCTCCGGTCAGCCCCAGCATTTT.

Only a few counts were recorded for this clone. CDR3 sequence reads: CASSRGGPDQPQHF. In DNA, the CDR3 is TGTGCCAGTTCTAGGGGGGGACCCGATCAGCCCCAGCATTTT. The chain has TRBV19 and TRBJ1-5, with a possible D match to TRBD1 (6 bases). The CDR3 is 14 amino acids. V was shortened by 8 bases and J by 5 bases, with 16 bases between the two germline ends. Germline CDR1 is LNHDA and CDR2 is SQIVND (reference sequence). The full variable domain, its missing parts supplied by reference TRBV19 and TRBJ1-5, is DGGITQSPKYLFRKEGQNVTLSCEQNLNHDAMYWYRQDPGQGLRLIYYSQIVNDFQKGDIAEGYSVSREKKESFPLTVTSAQKNPTAFYLCASSRGGPDQPQHFGDGTRLSIL.

This clone has a single count. The chain is built from TRBV30 and TRBJ2-7, with D perhaps TRBD1 (6 bases). Germline CDR1 GTSNPN, CDR2 SVGIG (reference sequence). V dropped 5 bases and J dropped 2 bases, with 16 bases sitting between them. This CDR3 region has 14 residues. CDR3 amino acids: CAWEVGGGTYEQYF. The DNA for the CDR3 is TGTGCCTGGGAAGTAGGGGGTGGAACCTACGAGCAGTACTTC.

This clone is a singleton in its sample. This chain connects TRBV28 to TRBJ1-1, with 9 bases identical to TRBD1. Looked up from germline, CDR1 is MDHEN and CDR2 is SYDVKM. The junction had 4 bases not matched to a gene; V was cut back by 6 bases and J by 2 bases. This CDR3 has 14 residues. This CDR3 is CASSPGQGNTEAFF. Here the CDR3 DNA reads TGTGCCAGCAGCCCGGGACAGGGCAACACTGAAGCTTTCTTT.

The V call is TRBV6-5, the J call TRBJ1-4; 7 bases match TRBD1. Germline values: CDR1 MNHEY, CDR2 SVGAGI. V gave up 1 base and J gave up 8 bases; unmatched junction bases: 7. This CDR3 is built from 15 residues. The CDR3 DNA follows: TGTGCCAGCAGTTACTACCAGGGGGGGAACGAAAAACTGTTTTTT. As protein: CASSYYQGGNEKLFF.

This clone was seen a single time. This sequence joins TRBV4-1 and TRBJ2-3; 10 bases map to TRBD2. This CDR3 is 15 amino acids long. Trimming took 4 bases from V and 1 from J; bases not matched to a gene: 2. Germline CDR1 and CDR2: MGHRA and YSYEKL. Here the CDR3 DNA reads TGCGCCAGCAGCCGTACTAGCGGGGGCACAGATACGCAGTATTTT. This gives the protein CASSRTSGGTDTQYF.

J is TRBJ2-7 and V is TRBV7-9; TRBD1 aligns across 9 bases. Germline lookup yields CDR1 SEHNR and CDR2 FQNEAQ (reference sequence). There are 15 residues in the CDR3. V was pared by 5 bases and J by 7 bases, with 12 bases of the junction left unmatched. Here the CDR3 DNA reads TGTGCCAGCAGCCCGGCCCGGACAGGGGTCTGGGAGCAGTACTTC. This gives the protein CASSPARTGVWEQYF. Full variable domain (rest looked up from reference TRBV7-9 and TRBJ2-7): DTGVSQNPRHKITKRGQNVTFRCDPISEHNRLYWYRQTLGQGPEFLTYFQNEAQLEKSRLLSDRFSAERPKGSFSTLEIQRTEQGDSAMYLCASSPARTGVWEQYFGPGTRLTVT.

The chain joins TRBV6-6 to TRBJ2-5, with D hard to call. The CDR3 is made up of 13 amino acids. The V and J ends lost 10 bases and 5 bases respectively, with 17 bases between them. Germline lookup yields CDR1 MNHNY and CDR2 SVGAGI (reference sequence). Here the CDR3 DNA reads TGTGCCACCCACTCCCCACTGGGGGAGACCCAGTACTTC. This sequence encodes CATHSPLGETQYF.

This chain links TRBV19 with TRBJ1-1; TRBD1 matches at 9 bases. The CDR3 has 16 amino acids. V lost 8 bases and J lost 5; bases outside the gene matches: 15. The germline V gene has CDR1 LNHDA and CDR2 SQIVND (reference sequence). The CDR3 sequence: CASSITGGAVWTEAFF. Written as DNA, the CDR3 is TGTGCCAGTTCTATAACAGGGGGCGCGGTTTGGACTGAAGCTTTCTTT.

This chain joins TRBV28 and TRBJ1-4, with D maybe TRBD1 (6 bases). Trimming cost V 1 base and J 8 bases, with 20 bases left between them. Germline V gene sequence: CDR1 MDHEN, CDR2 SYDVKM. This CDR3 is 17 amino acids long. CDR3 nucleotides: TGTGCCAGCAGTTTATCCTTCGCTACAGGGATAGGAGAAAAACTGTTTTTT. This encodes CASSLSFATGIGEKLFF.

The CDR3 coding sequence is TGTGCCAGTAGCCGGGATTATTATAATTCACCCCTCCACTTT. Amino acid sequence: CASSRDYYNSPLHF. The V and J genes are TRBV19 and TRBJ1-6; D is ambiguous. The V end was cut by 6 bases, the J end by 4 bases, with 10 bases between. The CDR3 has 14 amino acids. CDR1 and CDR2 (germline): LNHDA, SQIVND (reference sequence).

The table lists this clone with a count of one. The rearrangement uses TRBV7-9 and TRBJ1-1; D unresolved. CDR1 is SEHNR and CDR2 is FQNEAQ in the germline V gene (reference sequence). V was clipped by 7 bases and J by 0 bases, with 12 bases between them. There are 14 residues in the CDR3. CDR3 residues: CASKSAILNTEAFF. CDR3 nucleotides: TGTGCCAGCAAATCGGCCATTCTGAACACTGAAGCTTTCTTT.

The chain combines TRBV30 with TRBJ2-2; 9 bases are shared with TRBD1. Trimming at V came to 1 base and at J to 4 bases, leaving 4 bases not matched to a gene. The CDR3 is 15 residues long. CDR1 GTSNPN and CDR2 SVGIG come from the germline V gene (reference sequence). This CDR3 is CAWSGGTGFTGELFF. CDR3 coding DNA: TGTGCCTGGAGTGGGGGGACAGGGTTCACCGGGGAGCTGTTTTTT.

V gene TRBV5-1 combines with J gene TRBJ2-6; D unclear. The CDR3 has 17 amino acids. Trimming pared 0 bases from V and 0 bases from J, leaving 10 bases between. The germline V gene has CDR1 SGHRS and CDR2 YFSETQ. The CDR3 DNA reads as TGCGCCAGCAGCTTGGATCCGGCAGGCTCTGGGGCCAACGTCCTGACTTTC. It codes for CASSLDPAGSGANVLTF.

This chain uses TRBV27 with TRBJ2-5; D remains unclear. This CDR3 region has 16 residues. Trimming removed 7 bases at V and 5 bases at J, with 23 bases between. The germline CDR1 and CDR2 sequences are MNHEY and SMNVEV (reference sequence). This chain's CDR3 is CASIGLSRTRVETQYF. The DNA for the CDR3 is TGTGCCAGCATAGGATTATCAAGGACCCGAGTCGAGACCCAGTACTTC.